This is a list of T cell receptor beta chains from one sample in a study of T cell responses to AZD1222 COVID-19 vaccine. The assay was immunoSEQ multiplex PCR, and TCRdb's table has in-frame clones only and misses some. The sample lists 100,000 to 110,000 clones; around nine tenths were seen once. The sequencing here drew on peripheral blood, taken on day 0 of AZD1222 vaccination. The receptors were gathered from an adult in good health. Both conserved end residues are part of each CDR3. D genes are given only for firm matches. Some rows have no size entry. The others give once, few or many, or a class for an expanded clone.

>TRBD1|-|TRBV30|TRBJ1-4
TGTGCCTGGAGTGTACAGGGGGGTGAAAAACTGTTTTTT
CAWSVQGGEKLFF
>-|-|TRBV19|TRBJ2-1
TGTGCCAGTAGTATCTTACTAGCTTCGTACAATGAGCAGTTCTTC
CASSILLASYNEQFF
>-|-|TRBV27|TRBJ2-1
TGTGCCAGCAGCCCTGACTTTTCCTACAATGAGCAGTTCTTC
CASSPDFSYNEQFF
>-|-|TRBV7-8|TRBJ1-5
TGTGCCAGCAGCTCTGGCTATAGCAATCAGCCCCAGCATTTT
CASSSGYSNQPQHF
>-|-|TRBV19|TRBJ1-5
TGTGCCAGTAGCCCTTACGGGGGCAACAATCAGCCCCAGCATTTT
CASSPYGGNNQPQHF
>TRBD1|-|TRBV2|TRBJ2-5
TGTGCCAGCGTCCGCGACAGGGGGCAGACCCAGTACTTC
CASVRDRGQTQYF
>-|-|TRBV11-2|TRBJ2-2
TGTGCCAGCAGCTTAGGCTTCGGCGGGGAGCTGTTTTTT
CASSLGFGGELFF
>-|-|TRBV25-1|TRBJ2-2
TGTGCCAGCAGTGAAGTTACAAGTCGCACCGGGGAGCTGTTTTTT
CASSEVTSRTGELFF
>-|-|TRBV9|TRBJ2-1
TGTGCCAGCAGCGTAGGTTGGGGCAATGAGCAGTTCTTC
CASSVGWGNEQFF
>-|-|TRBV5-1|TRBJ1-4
TGCGCCAGCAGCGAACAGGGAAATGAAAAACTGTTTTTT
CASSEQGNEKLFF
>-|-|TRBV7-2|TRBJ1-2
TGTGCCAGCAGCTTAGGGGGGCTAGATGGCTACACCTTC
CASSLGGLDGYTF
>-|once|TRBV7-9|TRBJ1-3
TGTGCCAGCAGCCGACACAGACCAGGTCCCGCTCCTGGAAACACCATATATTTT
CASSRHRPGPAPGNTIYF
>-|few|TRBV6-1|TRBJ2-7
TGTGCCAGCAGTGAAGTCGGGTTGATGGAGCAGTACTTC
CASSEVGLMEQYF
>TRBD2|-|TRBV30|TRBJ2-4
TGTGCCTGGAGTGCGGGAGGAGGGTGGAGGGGCATTCAGTACTTC
CAWSAGGGWRGIQYF
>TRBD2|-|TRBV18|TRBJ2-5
TGTGCCAGCTCACCTTCTCTAGCGGGGGGCCAAGAGACCCAGTACTTC
CASSPSLAGGQETQYF
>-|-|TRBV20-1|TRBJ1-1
TGCAGTGCTCGGACAGACCATGAAGCTTTCTTT
CSARTDHEAFF
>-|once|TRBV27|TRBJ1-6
TGTGCCAGCAGTTTAGGGGGCTTGGCCGGGGGGCCCCTCCACTTT
CASSLGGLAGGPLHF
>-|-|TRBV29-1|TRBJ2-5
TGCAGCGCCCAAACGGGCGGATTTGAGACCCAGTACTTC
CSAQTGGFETQYF
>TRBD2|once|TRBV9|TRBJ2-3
TGTGCCAGCGGGGTAGCGGGGACTAGCACAGATACGCAGTATTTT
CASGVAGTSTDTQYF
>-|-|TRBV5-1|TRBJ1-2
TGCGCCAGCAGCTTGGGCGACAGAAACTATGGCTACACCTTC
CASSLGDRNYGYTF
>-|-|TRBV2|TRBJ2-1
TGTGCCAGCAGTGACCTAGGCAGGACATACAATGAGCAGTTCTTC
CASSDLGRTYNEQFF
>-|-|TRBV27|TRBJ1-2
TGTGCCAGCAGTCCTCAGGGGCTTTATGGCTACACCTTC
CASSPQGLYGYTF
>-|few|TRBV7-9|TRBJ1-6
TGTGCCAGCAGCTCACCCGACGGAAGTTTTCCACCCCTCCACTTT
CASSSPDGSFPPLHF
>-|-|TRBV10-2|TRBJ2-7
TGCGCCAGCAGTGAGTCGTGGGGTCCCTACGAGCAGTACTTC
CASSESWGPYEQYF
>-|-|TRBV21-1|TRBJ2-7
TGTGCCAGCAGCAAATCGGGACAGCTTCCAACCCACTACGAGCAGTACTTC
CASSKSGQLPTHYEQYF
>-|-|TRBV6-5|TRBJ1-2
TGTGCCAGCAGTTTGGACCCCCTTAGGGGCTACACCTTC
CASSLDPLRGYTF
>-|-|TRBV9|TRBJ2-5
TGTGCCAGCAGCGTAGGGGTAGGACAAGAGACCCAGTACTTC
CASSVGVGQETQYF
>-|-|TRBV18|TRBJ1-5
TGTGCCAGCTCACCCGCCAGGGAAAATCAGCCCCAGCATTTT
CASSPARENQPQHF
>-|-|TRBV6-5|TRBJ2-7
TGTGCCAGCAGTTACTCGGCGGAAACTAGCTCCTACGAGCAGTACTTC
CASSYSAETSSYEQYF
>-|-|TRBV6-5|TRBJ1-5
TGTGCCAGCAGTTACTCGACCGACAGACAGCCCCAGCATTTT
CASSYSTDRQPQHF
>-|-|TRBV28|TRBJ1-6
TGTGCCAGCAGCACCGGGCTACCTTCACCCCTCCACTTT
CASSTGLPSPLHF
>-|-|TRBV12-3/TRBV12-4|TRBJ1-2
TGTGCCAGCAGATCGGACAGAAACTATGGCTACACCTTC
CASRSDRNYGYTF
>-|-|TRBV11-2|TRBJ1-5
TGTGCCAGCAGCTTTCAATCGGGGCAGCCCCAGCATTTT
CASSFQSGQPQHF
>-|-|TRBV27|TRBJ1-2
TGTGCCAGCAGCTCCACGCGGGTGGGGATTTATGGCTACACCTTC
CASSSTRVGIYGYTF
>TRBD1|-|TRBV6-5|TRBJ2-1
TGTGCCACCACACCGGGACAGGGGACTAATGAGCAGTTCTTC
CATTPGQGTNEQFF
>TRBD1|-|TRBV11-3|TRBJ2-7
TGTGCCAGCAGCCCGGACAGGGAGCACTACGAGCAGTACTTC
CASSPDREHYEQYF
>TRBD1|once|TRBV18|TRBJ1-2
TGTGCCAGCTCACCACCTGGACAGGTTGGAGGCTACACCTTC
CASSPPGQVGGYTF
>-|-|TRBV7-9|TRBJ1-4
TGTGCCAGCAGGAACCAACTCGTGGGGCCCCCTGCAACTAATGAAAAACTGTTTTTT
CASRNQLVGPPATNEKLFF
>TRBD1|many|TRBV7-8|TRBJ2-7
TGTGCCAGCAGCTCCCGGGACAGGGGGGCGCAGGTCTACGAGCAGTACTTC
CASSSRDRGAQVYEQYF
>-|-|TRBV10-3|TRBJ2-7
TGTGCCATCAGTGGTACCGGAGGGCCGTCCTACGAGCAGTACTTC
CAISGTGGPSYEQYF
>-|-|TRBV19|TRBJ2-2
TGTGCCAGTAAAGTAAGGGGCGGACGTGGCGGGGAGCTGTTTTTT
CASKVRGGRGGELFF